These T cell receptor beta chains were read from a single sample in a study of shared clonotypes between healthy human individuals. Data came from immunoSEQ multiplex PCR; TCRdb stores just in-frame clones and leaves some out. Among about 1,900,000 clones listed, 85% to 95% were seen once. The sample taken for sequencing was naive CD8+ T cells sorted from blood. These receptors all come from a man aged 18 to 29 in good health. CDR3s include the opening cysteine and the closing phenylalanine or tryptophan. Fields, in order: CDR3 length, D gene, J gene, clone size, V gene, CDR3 DNA, CDR3 protein. The D gene is left open where the match is weak. Part of the rows lack a size; the others show once, few, many or a class for expanded clones.

13,.,TRBJ2-1,.,TRBV11-1,TGTGCCAGCAGCTTCCTCGAGGGCAATGAGCAGTTCTTC,CASSFLEGNEQFF
16,TRBD2,TRBJ2-2,.,TRBV10-1,TGCGCCAGCGCCGACGGGACTAGCGAAGGCACCGGGGAGCTGTTTTTT,CASADGTSEGTGELFF
16,TRBD1,TRBJ1-1,.,TRBV6-5,TGTGCCAGCAGTTACCTTATCGGGACAGGATATACTGAAGCTTTCTTT,CASSYLIGTGYTEAFF
14,.,TRBJ1-1,once,TRBV4-1,TGCGCCAGCAGCCAAGATAGCGGGTCCACTGAAGCTTTCTTT,CASSQDSGSTEAFF
16,TRBD2,TRBJ2-1,.,TRBV4-3,TGCGCCAGCAGCCAAGATCGACTAGCGGGAGCCGATGAGCAGTTCTTC,CASSQDRLAGADEQFF
19,TRBD1,TRBJ1-4,.,TRBV5-8,TGTGCCAGCAGCTTGGCCGTGGACAGGGCAACGATGGCTGGTGAAAAACTGTTTTTT,CASSLAVDRATMAGEKLFF
14,.,TRBJ1-1,.,TRBV29-1,TGCAGCGTTGAAGATCATGGGGTGAACACTGAAGCTTTCTTT,CSVEDHGVNTEAFF
16,TRBD2,TRBJ2-5,.,TRBV5-6,TGTGCCAGCAGCGGAGGGACTAGCGGGAGTTGGGAGACCCAGTACTTC,CASSGGTSGSWETQYF
15,.,TRBJ2-7,.,TRBV27,TGTGCCAGCAGTTTATCGGGGACTCTTACCTACGAGCAGTACTTC,CASSLSGTLTYEQYF
13,.,TRBJ2-7,.,TRBV13,TGTGCCAGCAGCGCCGCCCCCTCCTACGAGCAGTACTTC,CASSAAPSYEQYF
14,TRBD1,TRBJ1-5,.,TRBV6-5,TGTGCCAGCAGTAACAGGGGTTTCAATCAGCCCCAGCATTTT,CASSNRGFNQPQHF
13,.,TRBJ1-1,.,TRBV5-8,TGTGCCAGCAGCCGACAAGGGGGAACTGAAGCTTTCTTT,CASSRQGGTEAFF
14,.,TRBJ2-4,.,TRBV9,TGTGCCAGCAGCGTAGCAGGTATTGGGGACATTCAGTACTTC,CASSVAGIGDIQYF
16,TRBD1,TRBJ2-2,many,TRBV4-1,TGCGCCAGCAGCCATGGGGACAGGGGGTTTTCCGGGGAGCTGTTTTTT,CASSHGDRGFSGELFF
15,.,TRBJ2-5,.,TRBV5-8,TGTGCCAACGATACCCAAGGCGCTTTAAAAGAGACCCAGTACTTC,CANDTQGALKETQYF
14,.,TRBJ2-7,.,TRBV27,TGTGCCAGCAGCCCAGGGGAAATCGTCTACGAGCAGTACTTC,CASSPGEIVYEQYF
16,TRBD1,TRBJ2-7,.,TRBV4-1,TGCGCCAGCAGCCGGAACGAACGGGACAGGGGATACGAGCAGTACTTC,CASSRNERDRGYEQYF
15,.,TRBJ2-2,.,TRBV18,TGTGCCAGCTCACCTTCGGACCCGAACACCGGGGAGCTGTTTTTT,CASSPSDPNTGELFF
14,TRBD1,TRBJ2-3,.,TRBV6-5,TGTGCCAGCAGTCACGATGGGACAGGGAGTACGCAGTATTTT,CASSHDGTGSTQYF
15,.,TRBJ2-6,.,TRBV5-5,TGTGCCAGCAGCATGATACGCTCTGGGGCCAACGTCCTGACTTTC,CASSMIRSGANVLTF
15,TRBD2,TRBJ2-1,.,TRBV27,TGTGCCAGCAGTTTATCGGGGGAGGGCCTTAATGAGCAGTTCTTC,CASSLSGEGLNEQFF
14,.,TRBJ2-7,.,TRBV7-2,TGTGCCAGCAGCTTAGCTGGCACCTCCTACGAGCAGTACTTC,CASSLAGTSYEQYF
14,TRBD1,TRBJ1-2,.,TRBV9,TGTGCCAGCAGCGACACCCAGGGGGCGGATGGCTACACCTTC,CASSDTQGADGYTF